This is a list of T cell receptor beta chains from one sample in a study of blood T cell dynamics during melanoma immunotherapy. The protocol was immunoSEQ multiplex PCR, while the TCRdb copy is restricted to in-frame clones and leaves out a portion. The sample has over 10,000 clones; nearly 90% are singletons. The sequencing used blood, collected from a patient treated with checkpoint blockade. The origin of the receptors is a human donor with melanoma. Both conserved end residues are part of each CDR3. Each record gives: V gene, J gene, clone size, D gene, CDR3 protein, CDR3 DNA. A D gene is named only where the DNA matches it firmly. Only some rows state a clone size, as once, few, many or a class for expanded clones.

v_call: TRBV7-8
j_call: TRBJ2-7
clone_size: .
d_call: TRBD1
cdr3_aa: CASSRSQGAKFEQYF
cdr3_nt: TGTGCCAGCAGCCGAAGCCAGGGGGCAAAGTTCGAGCAGTACTTC

v_call: TRBV5-1
j_call: TRBJ2-5
clone_size: .
d_call: .
cdr3_aa: CASSLGLMGETQYF
cdr3_nt: TGCGCCAGCAGCCTAGGACTAATGGGGGAGACCCAGTACTTC

v_call: TRBV28
j_call: TRBJ2-7
clone_size: once
d_call: TRBD1
cdr3_aa: CASSIGQGYEQYF
cdr3_nt: TGTGCCAGCAGTATTGGACAGGGCTACGAGCAGTACTTC

v_call: TRBV11-2
j_call: TRBJ2-1
clone_size: .
d_call: TRBD1
cdr3_aa: CASSFRQGVRGQFF
cdr3_nt: TGTGCCAGCAGCTTTCGGCAGGGGGTAAGGGGGCAGTTCTTC

v_call: TRBV21-1
j_call: TRBJ1-2
clone_size: once
d_call: .
cdr3_aa: CASSKARQGEGYTF
cdr3_nt: TGTGCCAGCAGCAAAGCCAGACAGGGTGAAGGCTACACCTTC

v_call: TRBV4-1
j_call: TRBJ2-5
clone_size: .
d_call: .
cdr3_aa: CASSQEGGSETQYF
cdr3_nt: TGCGCCAGCAGCCAAGAGGGCGGGTCAGAGACCCAGTACTTC

v_call: TRBV28
j_call: TRBJ1-4
clone_size: .
d_call: .
cdr3_aa: CASSLVASTNEKLFF
cdr3_nt: TGTGCCAGCAGTTTGGTTGCGTCAACTAATGAAAAACTGTTTTTT

v_call: TRBV7-9
j_call: TRBJ2-7
clone_size: .
d_call: .
cdr3_aa: CASSLGQFYEQYF
cdr3_nt: TGTGCCAGCAGCTTAGGACAGTTCTACGAGCAGTACTTC

v_call: TRBV28
j_call: TRBJ2-7
clone_size: .
d_call: TRBD2
cdr3_aa: CASSSERFTASGSSYEQYF
cdr3_nt: TGTGCCAGCAGTTCGGAGCGCTTTACGGCTAGCGGGAGCTCCTACGAGCAGTACTTC

v_call: TRBV15
j_call: TRBJ2-1
clone_size: .
d_call: .
cdr3_aa: CATSTGQGRFTGVQFF
cdr3_nt: TGTGCCACCAGCACGGGACAAGGGCGGTTTACTGGGGTGCAGTTCTTC

v_call: TRBV5-4
j_call: TRBJ1-3
clone_size: .
d_call: .
cdr3_aa: CASSPGSVASQNTIYF
cdr3_nt: TGTGCCAGCAGCCCCGGGTCCGTAGCTTCACAAAACACCATATATTTT

v_call: TRBV27
j_call: TRBJ2-7
clone_size: .
d_call: .
cdr3_aa: CASSLNGVAYEQYF
cdr3_nt: TGTGCCAGCAGTTTAAACGGGGTTGCCTACGAGCAGTACTTC

v_call: TRBV6-5
j_call: TRBJ1-5
clone_size: .
d_call: .
cdr3_aa: CASTTGGRNQPQHF
cdr3_nt: TGTGCCAGCACTACAGGCGGGCGCAATCAGCCCCAGCATTTT

v_call: TRBV11-3
j_call: TRBJ2-5
clone_size: .
d_call: TRBD2
cdr3_aa: CASSFRTSGKETQYF
cdr3_nt: TGTGCCAGCAGCTTTCGGACTAGCGGAAAAGAGACCCAGTACTTC

v_call: TRBV5-4
j_call: TRBJ2-7
clone_size: .
d_call: .
cdr3_aa: CASSLAGRAKQYF
cdr3_nt: TGTGCCAGCAGCTTGGCTGGCAGGGCAAAGCAGTACTTC

v_call: TRBV27
j_call: TRBJ2-1
clone_size: .
d_call: TRBD1
cdr3_aa: CASSLTGQGGYNEQFF
cdr3_nt: TGTGCCAGCAGTTTAACGGGACAGGGGGGCTACAATGAGCAGTTCTTC

v_call: TRBV6-5
j_call: TRBJ1-1
clone_size: .
d_call: .
cdr3_aa: CASSSLGVPTEAFF
cdr3_nt: TGTGCCAGCAGTTCCCTGGGGGTTCCCACTGAAGCTTTCTTT